Each of the 18 T cell receptor beta chains below was sequenced from the same sample in a study of T cell changes during pregnancy in multiple sclerosis. Sequencing was performed with immunoSEQ multiplex PCR; in TCRdb, only in-frame clones are kept and a portion is missing. The sample records approximately 80,000 clones, about 90% being singletons. The source was PBMCs, collected in the first trimester of pregnancy. These receptors originate from a female donor in good health, serving as a control in a pregnancy study. Some clones in this sample may be carry-over from other donors' samples.

This chain links TRBV7-2 with TRBJ2-3; the D gene is possibly TRBD2 (6 bases). Germline V gives CDR1 SGHTA, CDR2 FQGNSA. Trimming stripped 5 bases from V and 6 bases from J, with 24 bases between. The length of the CDR3 is 17 residues. CDR3 residues: CASSATRTTFGSDTQYF. The DNA for the CDR3 is TGTGCCAGCAGCGCGACCCGGACTACCTTTGGGTCGGATACGCAGTATTTT. Full variable domain (outside the CDR3, taken from reference TRBV7-2 and TRBJ2-3): GAGVSQSPSNKVTEKGKDVELRCDPISGHTALYWYRQSLGQGLEFLIYFQGNSAPDKSGLPSDRFSAERTGGSVSTLTIQRTQQEDSAVYLCASSATRTTFGSDTQYFGPGTRLTVL.

This clone was seen just once. The chain recombines TRBV29-1 with TRBJ2-2; 11 nucleotides match TRBD1. The germline V gene has CDR1 SQVTM and CDR2 ANQGSEA. The junction had 13 bases not matched to a gene; V was cut back by 4 bases and J by 6 bases. CDR3 length: 17 residues. CDR3 sequence: CSVGAYGTGGPPGELFF. The CDR3, as DNA: TGCAGCGTTGGAGCCTACGGGACAGGGGGTCCCCCCGGGGAGCTGTTTTTT.

In this sample, this clone turned up once. The J gene is TRBJ2-2, the V gene TRBV5-4, with D perhaps TRBD2 (6 bases). Germline V gene sequence: CDR1 SGHNT, CDR2 YYREEE (reference sequence). The CDR3 consists of 14 residues. V dropped 2 bases and J dropped 6 bases, with 11 bases sitting between them. Here the CDR3 reads CASSFGGLAGELFF. Here the CDR3 DNA reads TGTGCCAGCAGCTTTGGAGGGTTAGCCGGGGAGCTGTTTTTT.

The V call is TRBV7-9, the J call TRBJ2-5; D perhaps matches TRBD1 (6 bases). From germline, CDR1 is SEHNR and CDR2 FQNEAQ (reference sequence). This CDR3 contains 16 residues. Trimming removed 2 bases from V and 0 bases from J, with 13 bases in between. CDR3 sequence reads: CASSLPGQEDQETQYF. CDR3 sequence (DNA): TGTGCCAGCAGCTTACCGGGACAAGAAGACCAAGAGACCCAGTACTTC.

The chain uses TRBV27 and TRBJ1-3; a weak D match, TRBD1 (6 bases). Trimming took off 5 bases at V and 0 bases at J, with 11 bases between the two ends. This CDR3 is 15 amino acids long. CDR1 is MNHEY and CDR2 is SMNVEV in the germline V gene (reference sequence). The CDR3 DNA follows: TGTGCCAGCAGTATAACAGGGCACTCTGGAAACACCATATATTTT. Amino acid sequence: CASSITGHSGNTIYF.

This clone was recorded once. V and J are TRBV7-2 and TRBJ2-3, with unresolved D. CDR3 length: 16 amino acids. The germline V and J ends were trimmed by 1 base and 0 bases, with 11 bases remaining between them. Looked up from germline, CDR1 is SGHTA and CDR2 is FQGNSA. The CDR3, as DNA: TGTGCCAGCAGCTTAGAATACATTTCTAGCACAGATACGCAGTATTTT. Translated: CASSLEYISSTDTQYF.

The CDR3 here is CASSHRQGTAGNTIYF. In DNA form, the CDR3 reads TGTGCCAGCAGCCATCGACAGGGCACGGCGGGAAACACCATATATTTT. This chain links TRBV28 with TRBJ1-3; 7 nucleotides match TRBD1. The trim removed 6 bases at V and 4 bases at J, leaving 12 bases unmatched. The V gene's germline CDR1 is MDHEN and CDR2 SYDVKM. This CDR3 is built from 16 residues.

This clone appeared a few times. The chain recombines TRBV27 with TRBJ2-7, with 8 bases matching TRBD2. The CDR3 spans 21 residues. V lost 6 bases to trimming and J lost 3 bases; unmatched junction nucleotides: 28. Germline CDR1 and CDR2: MNHEY and SMNVEV (reference sequence). This CDR3 is CASSQNRRGLVPPGVIYEQYF. Here the CDR3 DNA reads TGTGCCAGCAGCCAAAATCGGCGGGGACTAGTGCCCCCTGGGGTCATCTACGAGCAGTACTTC.

The chain carries TRBV2 and TRBJ2-3, with 9 bases aligning to TRBD2. This CDR3 is built from 15 residues. Germline V CDR1 and CDR2: SNHLY, FYNNEI. V shed 2 bases, J shed 0 bases, and the junction held 0 bases outside the gene matches. As DNA, the CDR3 is TGTGCCAGCAGTGAACTAGCGGGGAGCACAGATACGCAGTATTTT. It codes for CASSELAGSTDTQYF.

This chain uses TRBV7-3 with TRBJ2-1, with TRBD2 matching 13 bases. The CDR3 is 15 amino acids. V shed 5 bases and J 5 bases; nucleotides not matched to a gene: 3. Germline V CDR1 and CDR2: SGHTA, FQGTGA. The CDR3 sequence is CASSPGTSGNNEQFF. The CDR3 DNA follows: TGTGCCAGCAGCCCCGGGACTAGCGGGAACAATGAGCAGTTCTTC.

This rearrangement joins TRBV2 to TRBJ2-1; 7 nucleotides agree with TRBD2. CDR3 length equals 14 residues. V lost 7 bases and J lost 7; bases outside the gene matches: 10. Germline CDR1 reads SNHLY; CDR2 reads FYNNEI. This CDR3 is CASIHASGGNEQFF. The CDR3 nucleotides are TGTGCCAGCATCCACGCTAGCGGCGGGAATGAGCAGTTCTTC.

The gene calls are TRBV28 and TRBJ1-2; no clear D gene. The CDR3 spans 11 residues. CDR1 and CDR2 from the germline V gene are MDHEN and SYDVKM. Trimming shortened V by 8 bases and J by 5 bases, and 9 bases separated the two germline ends. The CDR3 sequence: CASHGLYGYTF. The CDR3, as DNA: TGTGCCAGCCACGGTCTATATGGCTACACCTTC.

The chain couples TRBV28 to TRBJ2-7; TRBD1 matches at 10 bases. Trimming at V came to 6 bases and at J to 5 bases, leaving 4 bases not matched to a gene. The germline V gene has CDR1 MDHEN and CDR2 SYDVKM. The CDR3 contains 13 residues. CDR3 DNA: TGTGCCAGCAGGCGACAGGGGGCGAACGAGCAGTACTTC. Protein: CASRRQGANEQYF.

This clone occurred once. This chain joins TRBV18 and TRBJ2-7, with D possibly TRBD2 on 5 matching bases. This CDR3 has 15 amino acids. Germline CDR1 KGHSH, CDR2 LQKENI. V was shortened by 3 bases and J by 7 bases, with 19 bases between the two germline ends. The CDR3 loop reads CASSPTTDPTGEQYF. CDR3 nucleotide sequence: TGTGCCAGCTCACCCACCACGGACCCGACGGGGGAGCAGTACTTC.

This clone was detected only once. The genes are TRBV11-2 and TRBJ2-7, with 9 bases lining up with TRBD1. There are 15 residues in the CDR3. The trim removed 2 bases at V and 5 bases at J, leaving 7 bases unmatched. The germline V gene has CDR1 SGHAT and CDR2 FQNNGV. CDR3 sequence reads: CASSLQPGQGHEQYF. The DNA for the CDR3 is TGTGCCAGCAGCTTACAACCGGGACAGGGACACGAGCAGTACTTC.

The V and J genes are TRBV27 and TRBJ2-7; D might be TRBD2 (6 bases). CDR1 MNHEY and CDR2 SMNVEV come from the germline V gene (reference sequence). V dropped 2 bases and J dropped 0 bases, with 11 bases sitting between them. The CDR3 is 15 residues long. CDR3: CASSLRSSGSYEQYF. The CDR3, as DNA: TGTGCCAGCAGTTTACGGAGTAGCGGCTCCTACGAGCAGTACTTC.

CDR3 protein: CASSSPSGNDNYGYTF. Here the CDR3 DNA reads TGTGCCAGCAGTTCCCCGTCGGGGAACGATAACTATGGCTACACCTTC. The chain uses TRBV28 and TRBJ1-2, with no clear D. The CDR3 runs 16 residues. Germline CDR1 MDHEN, CDR2 SYDVKM. Deletions cut 4 bases from V and 1 base from J, with 16 bases between.

The CDR3 sequence is CASSFAGGGYEQYF. In nucleotides, the CDR3 is TGTGCCAGCAGTTTTGCGGGCGGGGGCTACGAGCAGTACTTC. The chain links TRBV28 to TRBJ2-7, with 7 bases fitting TRBD2. The CDR3 contains 14 residues. The J segment lost 3 bases and the V segment lost 3 bases, leaving 5 bases of the junction unmatched. Germline V CDR1 and CDR2: MDHEN, SYDVKM.